This paragraph covers one T cell receptor beta chain sequence. This entry belongs to a study of blood T cell repertoires in COVID-19. Study at large: Researchers got acute and convalescent COVID-19 samples from the United States, Italy and Spain. T cells, B-cell-depleted T cells, or PBMCs supplied cDNA or gDNA.

Original data processing: Scientists estimated how many nucleated cells there were by amplifying reference gene primers. Assay used: immunoSEQ multiplex PCR; TCRdb lists only in-frame clones, some missing. V and J calls and clone size are as listed in that table; D and trimming were resolved from the DNA. The sample records roughly 120,000 clones, around 85% being singletons. Germline CDR1 reads SGHRS; CDR2 reads YFSETQ. Trimming shortened V by 4 bases and J by 2 bases, and 10 bases separated the two germline ends. This CDR3 spans 15 amino acids. This sequence joins TRBV5-1 and TRBJ2-6; possibly TRBD2 for D (6 bases). Specimen: peripheral blood. This receptor was taken from a man aged 45 to 65 with acute or convalescent COVID-19. The CDR3 DNA follows: TGCGCCAGCAGCATGCGACTAGCTGGGGCCAACGTCCTGACTTTC. Residues: CASSMRLAGANVLTF.